The 5 T cell receptor beta chains below were found in one sample sequenced in a study of T cells in Graves' hyperthyroidism and ophthalmopathy. The TCR beta CDR3 regions underwent amplification using RNA transcripts as the source. With the HTBI primer set, the TCR CDR3 went through a first round of RT-PCR. TCRdb re-derived calls from the multiplex PCR reads in MiXCR, one entry per CDR3 protein. Among around 600,000 distinct CDR3 sequences, 14% were seen once, and the ten largest hold roughly 7.7%. The sample taken for sequencing was blood. Receptors originate from a woman aged 18-35 years with Graves' ophthalmopathy.

This clonotype showed up many times. The V call is TRBV7-9, the J call TRBJ1-5; a possible D gene is TRBD1 (6 bases). Germline V CDR1 and CDR2: SEHNR, FQNEAQ (reference sequence). The CDR3 has 15 residues. V was shortened by 1 base and J by 3 bases, with 10 bases between the two germline ends. This CDR3 reads CASSLEGVPNQPQHF. The DNA of the CDR3 is TGTGCCAGCAGCTTAGAGGGGGTCCCCAATCAGCCCCAGCATTTT.

This clonotype was counted ten times or more. The gene calls are TRBV12-3 or TRBV12-4 and TRBJ2-7, with D possibly being TRBD2 (7 bases). Trimming pared 11 bases from V and 2 bases from J, leaving 16 bases between. The CDR3 is 13 amino acids. The CDR3 DNA reads as TGTGCCTCGGTTAGGGGGGGCACCTACGAGCAGTACTTC. Its translation is CASVRGGTYEQYF.

This clonotype was picked up many times. The CDR3 bases are TGTGCCAACCTTCGACAGAACTTGAACACTGAAGCTTTCTTT. Amino acids: CANLRQNLNTEAFF. The chain has TRBV28 and TRBJ1-1, with D possibly being TRBD1 (5 bases). V was clipped by 10 bases and J by 0 bases, with 15 bases between them. Germline V gene lookup returns CDR1 MDHEN and CDR2 SYDVKM. This CDR3 is built from 14 residues. Variable domain in full (rest from reference TRBV28 and TRBJ1-1): DVKVTQSSRYLVKRTGEKVFLECVQDMDHENMFWYRQDPGLGLRLIYFSYDVKMKEKGDIPEGYSVSREKKERFSLILESASTNQTSMYLCANLRQNLNTEAFFGQGTRLTVV.

This clonotype was observed many times. V usage is TRBV12-3 or TRBV12-4 and J usage is TRBJ1-1; D perhaps matches TRBD1 (5 bases). V shed 2 bases and J shed 1 base, with 11 bases lying between them. The CDR3 loop spans 15 amino acids. In nucleotides, the CDR3 is TGTGCCAGCAGTTTAAGAGGGGCCGGGAACACTGAAGCTTTCTTT. This sequence encodes CASSLRGAGNTEAFF.

The rearrangement links TRBV6-1 to TRBJ1-6; 9 bases map to TRBD1. CDR1 is MNHNS, CDR2 SASEGT, per germline. The CDR3 runs to 14 residues. The J segment lost 11 bases and the V segment lost 6 bases, leaving 8 bases of the junction unmatched. The CDR3 is CASRTGTGSPPLHF. CDR3 in DNA: TGTGCCAGCAGGACCGGGACAGGGAGTCCACCCCTCCACTTT.